This T cell receptor beta chain derives from a study of post-analysis software for immune sequencing data (dated by TCRdb to about 2015). General notes on the study: Recorded disease courses included relapsing-remitting, secondary progressive and progressive-relapsing multiple sclerosis, with some patients lacking subtype annotation. A subset of samples was prepared in parallel using single-end sample barcoding, then pooled and co-amplified after Illumina adapter ligation. The patient repertoires were compared against 11 previously published healthy control repertoires obtained from donors aged 6 to 25 years.

V and J are trimmed by 0 bases and 5 bases, and the gene matches miss 7 bases of the junction. The CDR3 goes from the cysteine to the phenylalanine over 16 residues. The sequence is cut down to CDR3 DNA, 48 bases in frame from base 1. According to the germline V gene (reference sequence), CDR1 reads LGHDT and CDR2 reads YNNKEL. Note on this clonotype: This receptor's antigen is unknown. One base away there is no much larger clone; base qualities are not given.

What the research found in general, with its limitations: Significantly higher frequencies in patients than in controls were found for several TRBV segments, including TRBV5-6, TRBV5-1 and TRBV20-1. The control group was slightly older than the multiple sclerosis patient group. Normalized Chao1 diversity was significantly lower in multiple sclerosis patients than controls, suggesting substantial peripheral T-cell clonal expansion. Strong co-clustering of samples prepared in the same batch was shown by direct clustering with F measure, prompting a batch-effect correction.

Libraries were prepared through PCR. The data were produced on an Illumina HiSeq 2500. To reduce PCR and sequencing biases, unique molecular identifiers were built into the TCR beta cDNA libraries. Approximately 500,000 cDNA molecules were obtained per 1 to 10 million input T cells, so each molecule approximated one T cell. Patient libraries were prepared and sequenced with the same protocol used for the earlier healthy control dataset. Samples belonging to the same batch were prepared together, multiplexed and sequenced on a shared HiSeq lane. The authors' pipeline ran thus. Raw barcoded reads were processed with MIGEC, discarding single-read molecular identifier groups before consensus assembly and CDR3 extraction. VDJtools was used for post-analysis of the clonotype tables, and diversity was normalized by down-sampling every dataset to the size of the smallest sample. In repertoire overlap clustering, CDR3 amino acid sequences, but not nucleotide sequences, were matched to correct batch-related cross-sample contamination. In TCRdb, the public reads were trimmed at Q25 with fastp and aligned with MiXCR, with productive beta chains retained. CDR3 protein duplicates are merged, each entry listing the most common genes and DNA. The V and J calls come from TCRdb's annotation, not from the publication. Within this sample are roughly 800,000 distinct CDR3 sequences, with 25% to 30% of them counted one time only. 0.5% to 0.6% of the sample is taken by the ten largest.

TCR beta repertoires were profiled from peripheral blood of roughly 13 young patients with multiple sclerosis to demonstrate the VDJtools post-analysis software. The multiple sclerosis patients were children and adolescents ranging in age from roughly 6 to 15 years. This sequence uses TRBV3-1 and TRBJ2-3; TRBD2 lines up with 8 middle nucleotides. This TCR was recovered from a girl aged 10-17 years with multiple sclerosis. Sequenced sample: blood. The CDR3 corresponds to CASSQDVRAGEDTQYF. The DNA sequence follows: TGTGCCAGCAGCCAAGATGTTCGAGCGGGGGAAGATACGCAGTATTTT.